Listed below are T cell receptor beta chains from one sample, sequenced in a study of CD8+CD57+ T cells in acquired aplastic anemia. One entry per CDR3 protein, called by TCRdb with MiXCR from the reads. The sample lists roughly 17,000 distinct CDR3 sequences, roughly 37% occurring once. The sample consisted of CD8+CD57+ T cells sorted from PBMCs. These receptors came from a human donor with aplastic anemia. Each CDR3 is given with its conserved first and last residue. D genes are given only for firm matches. A row's size may be missing; if present it is once, few, many or a size class.

clone size	V gene	J gene	D gene	CDR3 protein	CDR3 DNA
-	TRBV7-7	TRBJ2-5	-	CASSPRGATGGETQYF	TGTGCTAGCAGTCCCAGGGGAGCGACCGGTGGGGAGACCCAGTACTTC
-	TRBV7-8	TRBJ1-4	TRBD1	CASGSSGTGVEKLFF	TGTGCCAGCGGCTCATCCGGGACAGGGGTTGAAAAACTGTTTTTT
-	TRBV15	TRBJ2-1	TRBD1	CATSSTGQGLNEQFF	TGTGCCACCAGCAGCACAGGACAGGGGTTGAATGAGCAGTTCTTC
-	TRBV6-5	TRBJ2-7	TRBD2	CASSYDLAGAANEQYF	TGTGCCAGCAGTTATGACCTAGCGGGAGCGGCCAACGAGCAGTACTTC
-	TRBV25-1	TRBJ2-1	TRBD2	CASSEASGVYNEQFF	TGTGCCAGCAGTGAGGCTAGCGGGGTGTACAATGAGCAGTTCTTC
-	TRBV7-3	TRBJ1-4	-	CASSIGGYEKLFF	TGTGCCAGCAGCATCGGAGGGTATGAAAAACTGTTTTTT
-	TRBV11-2	TRBJ2-7	TRBD2	CASTTTSGENYEQYF	TGTGCCAGCACAACGACTAGCGGAGAGAACTACGAGCAGTACTTC
-	TRBV10-3	TRBJ2-3	-	CAISRLEASTGTQYF	TGTGCCATCAGCAGACTGGAAGCTAGCACAGGTACGCAGTATTTT
-	TRBV5-4	TRBJ1-2	-	CASGPEQGFSYGYTF	TGTGCCAGCGGCCCGGAACAGGGATTCAGCTATGGCTACACCTTC
-	TRBV4-1	TRBJ2-5	-	CASSQDRGSETQYF	TGCGCCAGCAGCCAAGATCGGGGAAGTGAGACCCAGTACTTC
-	TRBV20-1	TRBJ2-7	TRBD2	CSARELAGGGGQYF	TGCAGTGCTAGAGAGTTAGCGGGAGGGGGCGGGCAGTACTTC
few	TRBV5-5	TRBJ2-7	-	CASSFNSAYEQYF	TGTGCCAGCAGCTTCAACAGCGCCTACGAGCAGTACTTC
many	TRBV11-1	TRBJ1-6	-	CASSSIGCYSPLHF	TGTGCCAGCAGCTCTATTGGGTGTTATTCACCCCTCCACTTT
few	TRBV4-2	TRBJ2-1	TRBD1	CASSQDSGQVNEQFF	TGTGCCAGCAGCCAAGACTCGGGACAGGTCAATGAGCAGTTCTTC
many	TRBV9	TRBJ1-3	-	CASSPIAGGNTIYF	TGTGCCAGCAGCCCCATCGCAGGCGGAAACACCATATATTTT
-	TRBV2	TRBJ2-7	-	CASSGTVTYEQYF	TGTGCCAGCTCTGGGACTGTTACCTACGAGCAGTACTTC
many	TRBV15	TRBJ1-5	-	CATSRFGGARQPQHF	TGTGCCACCAGCAGATTCGGAGGGGCCAGACAGCCCCAGCATTTT
-	TRBV9	TRBJ1-6	TRBD1	CASSAGQGGNSPLHF	TGTGCCAGCAGCGCGGGACAGGGGGGCAATTCACCCCTCCACTTT
once	TRBV4-2	TRBJ1-1	-	CASSQWRGLTEAFF	TGTGCCAGCAGCCAATGGAGGGGCCTCACTGAAGCTTTCTTT
-	TRBV12-2	TRBJ2-5	-	CASSGGWKYF	TGTGCAAGTTCGGGCGGGTGGAAGTACTTC
-	TRBV4-1	TRBJ1-2	-	CASSQVRVQWDGYTF	TGCGCCAGCAGCCAAGTCCGGGTGCAGTGGGATGGCTACACCTTC
-	TRBV27	TRBJ2-1	-	CASSWMSHNEQFF	TGTGCCAGCAGTTGGATGAGCCACAATGAGCAGTTCTTC
-	TRBV15	TRBJ1-2	TRBD1	CATSRGQNYGYTF	TGTGCCACCAGCAGGGGACAGAACTATGGCTACACCTTC
many	TRBV7-9	TRBJ2-1	-	CASSPHRRGIDEQFF	TGTGCCAGCAGCCCCCACCGGAGAGGAATAGATGAGCAGTTCTTC
-	TRBV9	TRBJ1-2	-	CASSPEGGGYGYTF	TGTGCCAGCAGCCCCGAAGGGGGGGGGTATGGCTACACCTTC
-	TRBV24-1	TRBJ2-5	TRBD2	CATSDLRLAGGRETQYF	TGTGCCACCAGTGATTTGCGACTAGCGGGGGGCCGGGAGACCCAGTACTTC
-	TRBV7-3	TRBJ1-2	-	CASSLSRTGYTF	TGTGCCAGCAGCTTAAGCAGGACGGGCTACACCTTC
-	TRBV19	TRBJ1-6	-	CASSRAAVSPLHF	TGTGCCAGTAGTAGGGCCGCCGTCTCACCCCTCCACTTT
many	TRBV6-1	TRBJ1-3	-	CASTNWDGNTIYF	TGTGCCAGCACGAATTGGGATGGAAACACCATATATTTT
large	TRBV29-1	TRBJ2-1	-	CSVEGGQGIYNEQFF	TGCAGCGTTGAAGGAGGGCAGGGGATCTACAATGAGCAGTTCTTC
-	TRBV19	TRBJ2-7	TRBD1	CASSPGTGDVPYEQYF	TGTGCCAGTAGTCCCGGGACAGGGGACGTACCCTACGAGCAGTACTTC
-	TRBV28	TRBJ2-4	TRBD1	CASRRGPNIQYF	TGTGCCAGCAGAAGGGGGCCAAACATTCAGTACTTC
-	TRBV6-1	TRBJ1-2	-	CASRVLGKGYGYTF	TGTGCCAGCAGGGTCTTGGGAAAGGGCTATGGCTACACCTTC
-	TRBV5-1	TRBJ2-1	-	CASSSMRTLYNEQFF	TGCGCCAGCAGCTCAATGCGGACCCTATACAATGAGCAGTTCTTC
-	TRBV12-3/TRBV12-4	TRBJ2-7	TRBD2	CASSPASGGAYQYF	TGTGCCAGCAGTCCAGCTAGCGGGGGGGCTTATCAGTACTTC
many	TRBV20-1	TRBJ2-7	TRBD2	CSARGTSGPYEQYF	TGCAGTGCTAGAGGGACTAGCGGGCCCTACGAGCAGTACTTC
many	TRBV20-1	TRBJ2-5	TRBD2	CSALNAGPPSGGYTETQYF	TGCAGTGCATTAAATGCTGGTCCGCCTAGCGGGGGATATACAGAGACCCAGTACTTC
-	TRBV15	TRBJ1-1	TRBD1	CATSRPGQGGLTEAFF	TGTGCCACCAGCAGACCGGGACAGGGGGGGCTCACTGAAGCTTTCTTT
-	TRBV7-8	TRBJ2-2	TRBD1	CASSLDTGVIGELFF	TGTGCCAGCAGCTTAGATACAGGGGTTATCGGGGAGCTGTTTTTT
few	TRBV15	TRBJ2-1	-	CATSSQDWNYNEQFF	TGTGCCACCAGCAGCCAGGACTGGAACTACAATGAGCAGTTCTTC
-	TRBV20-1	TRBJ2-7	-	CSAREGAIHEQYF	TGCAGTGCTAGAGAGGGGGCAATCCACGAGCAGTACTTC
-	TRBV20-1	TRBJ2-3	TRBD2	CSARDTGRLATTDTQYF	TGCAGTGCTAGAGATACCGGGAGGCTAGCGACCACAGATACGCAGTATTTT
medium-sized	TRBV12-3/TRBV12-4	TRBJ2-7	TRBD1	CASSHLGTGVYEQYF	TGTGCCAGCAGCCACCTTGGGACAGGGGTCTACGAGCAGTACTTC
few	TRBV5-6	TRBJ1-1	-	CASGYRDVAFF	TGTGCCAGCGGCTACAGGGACGTGGCTTTCTTT
-	TRBV15	TRBJ2-1	-	CATSRDFGRRSYNEQFF	TGTGCCACCAGCAGAGATTTCGGCAGGCGCTCCTACAATGAGCAGTTCTTC
-	TRBV19	TRBJ2-2	-	CASSIRRAGELFF	TGTGCCAGTAGTATTCGTAGGGCCGGGGAGCTGTTTTTT
-	TRBV12-3/TRBV12-4	TRBJ2-3	-	CASSGGTDTQYF	TGTGCCAGCTCTGGGGGCACAGATACGCAGTATTTT
-	TRBV6-5	TRBJ1-5	TRBD1	CASSYSGTGDSNQPQHF	TGTGCCAGCAGTTACTCGGGGACAGGCGATAGCAATCAGCCCCAGCATTTT
many	TRBV10-3	TRBJ2-2	TRBD2	CAISEPGTSGGLNTGELFF	TGTGCCATCAGTGAGCCGGGGACTAGCGGGGGCCTAAACACCGGGGAGCTGTTTTTT
many	TRBV29-1	TRBJ2-7	-	CSVETAGSSYEQYF	TGCAGCGTTGAAACAGCAGGGAGCTCCTACGAGCAGTACTTC
few	TRBV25-1	TRBJ2-3	TRBD2	CASSEMAGGPSSTQYF	TGTGCCAGCAGTGAAATGGCGGGGGGGCCCTCGAGTACGCAGTATTTT
many	TRBV6-1	TRBJ1-3	-	CASSDLPGPVDTIYF	TGTGCCAGCAGTGACTTACCAGGGCCGGTCGACACCATATATTTT
many	TRBV2	TRBJ1-5	-	CASSGRDKQPQHF	TGTGCCAGCAGTGGCAGGGATAAACAGCCCCAGCATTTT
-	TRBV24-1	TRBJ2-5	-	CATSDNKRIQETQYF	TGTGCCACCAGTGACAATAAGCGGATCCAAGAGACCCAGTACTTC
-	TRBV29-1	TRBJ2-7	-	CSVEGSQYEQYF	TGCAGCGTTGAAGGCAGTCAATACGAGCAGTACTTC
many	TRBV20-1	TRBJ1-2	-	CSAVVYTF	TGCAGTGCGGTGGTCTACACCTTC
few	TRBV7-7	TRBJ2-7	TRBD1	CASSDQGTGAPYEQYF	TGTGCCAGCAGTGACCAAGGGACAGGAGCCCCCTACGAGCAGTACTTC